One and the same sample provided the 7 T cell receptor beta chains below, sequenced in a study of T cell clonality in common variable immunodeficiency. Profiled with immunoSEQ multiplex PCR; TCRdb holds only in-frame clones, not every one. Singletons are absent from the sample, which has under 40,000 clones. Sequenced input: peripheral blood mononuclear cells. These receptors were collected from a person aged 18 to 75 in good health.

This clone was counted many times. The sequenced part of the CDR3 DNA is TGCAGTGCTAGAGATTTCCAGCGGGGGGGGAGCGATGAG. It yields the protein CSARDFQRGGSDE. The CDR3 in its entirety is CSARDFQRGGSDEQFF. The J gene is TRBJ2-1, the V gene TRBV20-1, with 10 bases identical to TRBD2. The read is 3 residues too short to cover the CDR3 end, so that end is filled in from the germline J gene. The CDR3 is 16 residues long. Germline V gene data show CDR1 as DFQATT and CDR2 as SNEGSKA (reference sequence). With V trimmed by 0 bases and J by 8 bases, 10 bases remained unmatched.

This clone was picked up many times. An end of the junction does not agree with germline; a read error may underlie this. The read ends 3 residues early relative to the CDR3; the germline J gene fills the gap. V usage is TRBV10-3 and J usage is TRBJ1-5; D unclear. This CDR3 has 12 amino acids. Germline values: CDR1 ENHRY, CDR2 SYGVKD. Partial CDR3 DNA: TGTGCCATCAATGAGGAAGGCCAGCCC. Amino acid sequence: CAINEEGQP. The full CDR3 reads CAINEEGQPQHF.

This clone was seen at least ten times. The sequence runs out 3 residues before the end of the CDR3; the remainder is reconstructed from the germline J gene. This chain links TRBV7-9 with TRBJ2-7; D is ambiguous. The germline gives CDR1 SEHNR, CDR2 FQNEAQ (reference sequence). Trimming pared 5 bases from V and 6 bases from J, leaving 8 bases between. The CDR3 contains 11 residues. This chain's CDR3 is CASSPLSEQYF. The sequenced part of the CDR3 DNA is TGTGCCAGCAGCCCGCTAAGCGAG.

This clone was detected ten times or more. The sequence runs out 3 residues before the end of the CDR3; the remainder is reconstructed from the germline J gene. The chain links TRBV10-3 to TRBJ1-3, with D unclear. Looked up from germline, CDR1 is ENHRY and CDR2 is SYGVKD. This CDR3 is built from 16 residues. Trimming left V 7 bases short and J 0 bases short, with 16 bases between. CDR3 DNA (partial): TGTGCCATCACCCCGTCCTCCCTGCGCTCTGGAAACACC. It codes for CAITPSSLRSGNT. The full CDR3 reads CAITPSSLRSGNTIYF.

This clone was recorded many times. The read halts 3 residues ahead of the CDR3 end, with the missing end drawn from the germline J gene. The V gene is TRBV7-2, the J gene TRBJ1-5; 7 nucleotides line up with TRBD1. Germline CDR1 reads SGHTA; CDR2 reads FQGNSA. This CDR3 is 15 amino acids long. V lost 4 bases to trimming and J lost 3 bases; unmatched junction nucleotides: 6. CDR3 bases read: TGTGCCAGCAGCTCCTCCGGGACAGTCAATCAGCCC. It specifies CASSSSGTVNQP. In full, the CDR3 is CASSSSGTVNQPQHF.

This clone showed up many times. The CDR3 is cut off 3 residues early in the read; its end comes from the germline J gene. The gene calls are TRBV4-2 and TRBJ2-1; weak D call: TRBD2 (6 bases). The CDR3 is made up of 14 amino acids. Between the trimmed V and J ends, which lost 0 bases and 6 bases, there was a span of 9 bases. Germline CDR1 and CDR2: LGHNA and YNFKEQ. CDR3 sequence: CASSQDLAFNEQFF. Incomplete CDR3 DNA: TGTGCCAGCAGCCAAGACCTAGCGTTCAATGAG.

The sample holds many counts of this clone. The CDR3 is cut off 3 residues early in the read; its end comes from the germline J gene. The rearrangement uses TRBV19 and TRBJ1-2; no firm D call. Germline assignment: CDR1 LNHDA and CDR2 SQIVND (reference sequence). The V gene lost 10 bases and the J gene lost 1 base, with 10 bases spanning the gap. The CDR3 has 12 residues. This CDR3 is CATLRGNYGYTF. CDR3 bases read: TGTGCCACCCTACGGGGTAACTATGGC.